The present T cell receptor beta chain was sequenced within a study of cytomegalovirus exposure and HLA in healthy donors. General study findings and limits: Near-uniform donor sequencing depth was presumed by presence/absence analyses. Relative to the approximately 660-donor mean, N-insertions were reportedly fewer in an Asian-associated ancestry cluster in a later analysis.

Remarks on this clone: Its antigen is unknown.

Germline CDR1 reads MNHEY; CDR2 reads SMNVEV (reference sequence). V was pared by 3 bases and J by 1 base, with 15 bases of the junction left unmatched. The CDR3 is made up of 20 amino acids. Amplification used 60 Vbeta primers and 13 Jbeta primers. The data were produced by immunoSEQ multiplex PCR, yet TCRdb's version contains in-frame clones alone and is incomplete. The table shows about 73,000 clones, with 65% to 80% occurring only once. The sample was PBMCs. The rearrangement joins TRBV27 to TRBJ2-3; 11 bases are shared with TRBD2. The TCR originated in a man in his 70s in good health and CMV-seronegative. The CDR3, as DNA: TGTGCCAGCAGTTTGTTTTATTCTAGCGGGGGGCCAACGGGCACAGATACGCAGTATTTT. This codes for CASSLFYSSGGPTGTDTQYF.